The 9 T cell receptor beta chains below were found in one sample sequenced in a study of T-cell reconstitution after alpha-beta-depleted transplantation in children. For TCRbeta, the library was prepared with unique molecular identifiers. Each CDR3 protein is one row after TCRdb ran MiXCR on the PCR reads. The sample holds around 110,000 distinct CDR3 sequences, about 9.3% seen once. The source material was PBMCs, sampled before TCRalphabeta/CD19-depleted stem cell transplant. The receptors derive from a boy between 2 and 15 years old with acute lymphoblastic leukemia, due to receive a stem cell transplant.

This clonotype has a handful of counts. The chain has TRBV9 and TRBJ2-7, with TRBD2 identical over 9 bases. After removal of 4 bases from V and 5 bases from J, the junction contained 10 bases not matched to a gene. Germline V CDR1 and CDR2: SGDLS, YYNGEE. This CDR3 region has 15 residues. The CDR3 here is CASSQGVAGDHEQYF. DNA of the CDR3: TGTGCCAGCAGCCAGGGGGTAGCGGGAGATCACGAGCAGTACTTC.

Only a few counts were recorded for this clonotype. V usage is TRBV12-3 or TRBV12-4 and J usage is TRBJ1-2, with a weak D call TRBD1 (6 bases). Trimming left V 6 bases short and J 9 bases short, with 14 bases between. The CDR3 is 12 amino acids. The CDR3 reads CASSLTGSSYTF. CDR3 bases: TGTGCCAGCAGCCTTACAGGGTCCAGCTACACCTTC.

Comments on this clonotype: Sequence at one end of the junction differs from germline and may be a read error. The chain links TRBV7-8 to TRBJ2-2, with D hard to call. This CDR3 contains 12 residues. The germline gives CDR1 SGHVS, CDR2 FQNEAQ. In DNA, the CDR3 is TGTGCCATCAGCTTTAGGGCCGGGGAGCTGTTTTTT. The encoded protein is CAISFRAGELFF.

The chain has TRBV6-5 and TRBJ1-6; no definite D call. The CDR3 is 16 residues long. Trimming removed 0 bases at V and 0 bases at J, with 6 bases between. Germline V gives CDR1 MNHEY, CDR2 SVGAGI. In nucleotides, the CDR3 is TGTGCCAGCAGTTACTCTCACAGCTCCTATAATTCACCCCTCCACTTT. Residues: CASSYSHSSYNSPLHF.

This clonotype has ten or more counts. The chain carries TRBV7-6 and TRBJ2-3; the D gene is possibly TRBD1 (6 bases). Germline V gene lookup returns CDR1 SGHVS and CDR2 FNYEAQ. V shed 3 bases and J shed 0 bases, with 16 bases lying between them. The CDR3 has 17 amino acids. The CDR3 reads CASSFLGTPYSTDTQYF. Here the CDR3 DNA reads TGTGCCAGCAGCTTCCTCGGGACACCGTATAGCACAGATACGCAGTATTTT.

There are a few counts of this clonotype. The gene calls are TRBV5-1 and TRBJ2-1; 10 bases agree with TRBD2. V was pared by 2 bases and J by 8 bases, with 4 bases of the junction left unmatched. This CDR3 is built from 14 residues. The germline CDR1 and CDR2 sequences are SGHRS and YFSETQ. CDR3 nucleotide sequence: TGCGCCAGCAGCTTCACTAGCGGGAATCATGAGCAGTTCTTC. This codes for CASSFTSGNHEQFF.

This rearrangement joins TRBV28 to TRBJ1-6; D possibly corresponds to TRBD1 (5 bases). This CDR3 is built from 15 residues. Looked up from germline, CDR1 is MDHEN and CDR2 is SYDVKM. Trimming pared 6 bases from V and 9 bases from J, leaving 18 bases between. The CDR3 coding sequence is TGTGCCAGCAGAATCAACGGGCAGGGAGGTTCACCCCTCCACTTT. Translating gives CASRINGQGGSPLHF.

The rearrangement uses TRBV5-5 and TRBJ2-1; 8 bases align to TRBD2. The CDR3 contains 16 residues. From germline, CDR1 is SGHKS and CDR2 YYEKEE (reference sequence). V shed 2 bases and J 2 bases; nucleotides not matched to a gene: 6. The CDR3 DNA reads TGTGCCAGCAGCTTTCCTCTAGCGGGCCCCTACAATGAGCAGTTCTTC. Protein: CASSFPLAGPYNEQFF.

The CDR3 DNA sequence: TGCGCCAGCAGCCACAGCGGTAGGAACTCCTACGAGCAGTACTTC. As protein: CASSHSGRNSYEQYF. The chain is built from TRBV5-1 and TRBJ2-7; D is possibly TRBD2 (5 bases). Germline CDR1 and CDR2: SGHRS and YFSETQ. The germline V and J ends were trimmed by 4 bases and 0 bases, with 14 bases remaining between them. The CDR3 spans 15 residues.